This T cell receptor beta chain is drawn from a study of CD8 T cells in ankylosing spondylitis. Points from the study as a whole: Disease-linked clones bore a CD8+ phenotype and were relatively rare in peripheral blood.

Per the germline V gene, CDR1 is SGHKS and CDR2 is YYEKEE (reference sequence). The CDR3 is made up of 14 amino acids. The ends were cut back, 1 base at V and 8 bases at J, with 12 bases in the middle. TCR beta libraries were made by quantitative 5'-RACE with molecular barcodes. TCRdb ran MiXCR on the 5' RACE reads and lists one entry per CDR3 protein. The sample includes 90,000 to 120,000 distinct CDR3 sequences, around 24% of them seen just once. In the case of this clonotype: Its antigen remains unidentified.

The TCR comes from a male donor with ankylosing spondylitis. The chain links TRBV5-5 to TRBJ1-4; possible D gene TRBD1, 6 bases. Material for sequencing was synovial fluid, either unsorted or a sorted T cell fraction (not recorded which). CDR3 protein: CASSLRAGVEKLFF. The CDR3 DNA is TGTGCCAGCAGCTTGCGGGCAGGGGTGGAAAAACTGTTTTTT.